The 5 T cell receptor beta chains below were found in one sample sequenced in a study of memory CD4+ T cells and cytomegalovirus serostatus. The sort gate was single viable CD3+CD4+CD8-CD45RO+ cells for memory CD4+ T cells. Assay: immunoSEQ multiplex PCR; the TCRdb copy retains only in-frame clones and omits some. The sample lists about 58,000 clones, around 82% occurring once. Input material: memory CD4+ T cells from blood. These receptors originate from an adult in good health and CMV-seronegative. Some clones in this sample may be carry-over from other donors' samples.

V is TRBV6-1 and J is TRBJ2-7; D is unresolved. V was cut by 1 base and J by 3 bases, with 13 bases left in between. The CDR3 runs to 15 residues. CDR1 is MNHNS and CDR2 is SASEGT in the germline V gene. CDR3 sequence (DNA): TGTGCCAGCAGTGAAGGGTTACTTTCGGGCTACGAGCAGTACTTC. Protein product: CASSEGLLSGYEQYF.

The chain links TRBV9 to TRBJ2-3; D is unresolved. The CDR3 covers 12 residues. CDR1 is SGDLS, CDR2 YYNGEE, per germline. Trimming pared 2 bases from V and 1 base from J, leaving 2 bases between. The CDR3: CASSVRTDTQYF. DNA of the CDR3: TGTGCCAGCAGCGTCCGCACAGATACGCAGTATTTT.

This sequence joins TRBV5-1 and TRBJ2-2; D remains ambiguous. The germline V gene has CDR1 SGHRS and CDR2 YFSETQ. V lost 2 bases and J lost 3, with 8 bases in between. This CDR3 is 14 amino acids long. This CDR3 reads CASSFIVDTGELFF. The CDR3 DNA follows: TGCGCCAGCAGCTTTATTGTGGACACCGGGGAGCTGTTTTTT.

J is TRBJ1-1 and V is TRBV11-3, with D unresolved. From germline, CDR1 is SGHNT and CDR2 YENEEA. This CDR3 comprises 13 residues. V shed 3 bases and J shed 1 base, with 6 bases lying between them. Written as DNA, the CDR3 is TGTGCCAGCAGCTTCGGGCAGAACACTGAAGCTTTCTTT. This encodes CASSFGQNTEAFF.

The chain combines TRBV28 with TRBJ1-4, with a possible D match to TRBD1 (6 bases). The CDR3 is 16 amino acids. The V gene lost 3 bases and the J gene lost 8 bases, with 19 bases spanning the gap. CDR1 and CDR2 from the germline V gene are MDHEN and SYDVKM. CDR3 sequence (DNA): TGTGCCAGCAGTTTGGGGGGGGCAGGGCTTGGGGAAAAACTGTTTTTT. It yields the protein CASSLGGAGLGEKLFF.